The present TCR delta chain was sequenced within a study of human gamma delta and Vdelta1 T cells (dated by TCRdb to 2017 to 2018). About the investigation overall: In this study, the researchers looked at Delta One T cells, which are Vd1+ gamma-delta T cells, to see how well they work as cytotoxic effectors against acute myeloid leukemia. Results and caveats for the whole study, not just this receptor: Delta One T cells were reported as polyclonal and as showing broad cytotoxic targeting of acute myeloid leukemia.

This clone is regarded as medium-sized (0.01 to 0.1%). There is no known antigen for this receptor. The input lacks base qualities; no much larger clone sits a single base away. Via the germline V gene, CDR1 is TSWWSYY and CDR2 QGS. The junction shows trimming of 0 bases on V and 2 bases on J, and the gene matches do not reach 13 bases of it. Including the terminal cysteine and phenylalanine, the CDR3 comprises 19 residues. Only the CDR3 DNA stays, 57 bases, in frame from base 1. Preparation of the library involved PCR. The run used an Illumina MiSeq. TCRdb reanalyzed the public reads with the CATT caller, and identical DNA sequences were merged afterwards. Here the sample has about 13,000 delta-chain clones; roughly 45% occur a single time. Clones ranked in the top ten supply 1.5% of the sample.

The chain couples TRDV1 to TRDJ4, with TRDD3 identical over 12 junction bases. Sequencing was carried out using Vdelta1 gamma-delta T cells from blood grown in culture (DOT cells). This specimen's cell subset or site label, per the study, means: Delta One T cells, in vitro expanded/differentiated Vd1+ gamma-delta T cells. The TCR originated in a human donor in good health. The base sequence is TGTGCTCTTGGGGAACTCCTTTTACTGGGGGATACCGATGCGAGACCCCTGATCTTT. This gives the protein CALGELLLLGDTDARPLIF.